One sample yielded the 25 T cell receptor beta chains listed below, sequenced in a study of identical twins. TCRdb called the 5' RACE reads again in MiXCR, with one record for every CDR3 protein. Here the sample spans some 600,000 distinct CDR3 sequences, about 7.1% being singletons. The same sample was also used in a study of yellow fever vaccine responses in identical twins.

Sequencing input: PBMCs. Receptor source: a woman between 18 and 29 years old in good health.

This sequence joins TRBV7-2 and TRBJ2-2, with 9 bases matching TRBD1. Germline trimming cut 3 bases from V and 7 bases from J; bases unmatched to any gene: 9. Per germline, CDR1 SGHTA and CDR2 FQGNSA. This CDR3 comprises 16 residues. The CDR3 reads CASSFNSGTGNGELFF. The CDR3, as DNA: TGTGCCAGCAGCTTCAACTCCGGGACAGGGAACGGGGAGCTGTTTTTT.

This clonotype has a count of ten or more. This sequence joins TRBV4-2 and TRBJ2-3; TRBD2 is a possible D gene (6 bases). CDR3 size: 15 residues. Germline CDR1 LGHNA, CDR2 YNFKEQ. Trimming left V 0 bases short and J 7 bases short, with 14 bases between. CDR3 in amino acids: CASSQEPTSRNTQYF. The CDR3 DNA follows: TGTGCCAGCAGCCAAGAACCGACTAGTAGGAATACGCAGTATTTT.

This clonotype was observed many times. V usage is TRBV12-3 or TRBV12-4 and J usage is TRBJ2-3; D remains unclear. The CDR3 has 16 residues. Trimming removed 7 bases from V and 4 bases from J, with 21 bases in between. The CDR3 sequence is CASTQTDRYGSDTQYF. CDR3 bases: TGTGCCAGCACTCAAACGGACCGCTATGGGTCAGATACGCAGTATTTT.

A few counts support this clonotype. The chain joins TRBV18 to TRBJ2-1, with D unclear. This CDR3 has 14 amino acids. V was trimmed by 2 bases and J by 0 bases, leaving 5 bases between them. Germline V lookup: CDR1 KGHSH, CDR2 LQKENI. The CDR3 spells CASSPMASYNEQFF. The CDR3 DNA reads as TGTGCCAGCTCACCAATGGCCTCCTACAATGAGCAGTTCTTC.

This clonotype was seen ten or more times. V is TRBV5-1 and J is TRBJ2-3; D not certain. Germline CDR1 and CDR2: SGHRS and YFSETQ. This CDR3 region has 15 residues. V was pared by 2 bases and J by 4 bases, with 14 bases between. CDR3 sequence (DNA): TGCGCCAGCAGCTTAACTTCGGGCGTGGCAGATACGCAGTATTTT. This translates into CASSLTSGVADTQYF.

The chain carries TRBV7-6 and TRBJ2-5; no clear D. V was cut by 5 bases and J by 0 bases, with 13 bases left in between. Germline values: CDR1 SGHVS, CDR2 FNYEAQ. The CDR3 runs to 15 residues. CDR3 sequence reads: CASSTRAGYQETQYF. For the CDR3, the DNA is TGTGCCAGCAGCACTCGGGCCGGGTACCAAGAGACCCAGTACTTC.

This clonotype has a count of ten or more. The junction does not match germline at one end; this may be a read error. The rearrangement uses TRBV15 and TRBJ2-1; D gene uncertain. The CDR3 is made up of 16 amino acids. Germline loops: CDR1 LNHNV, CDR2 YYDKDF (reference sequence). As DNA, the CDR3 is TGTGCCACCAGCAGAGGTGTAGGTAGCTCCTCCAATGAGCAGTTCTTC. Its translation is CATSRGVGSSSNEQFF.

The sample holds many counts of this clonotype. The rearrangement links TRBV11-2 to TRBJ1-2; maybe TRBD1 (6 bases). In germline, CDR1 is SGHAT, CDR2 FQNNGV. CDR3 length: 14 amino acids. V was clipped by 1 base and J by 5 bases, with 11 bases between them. The chain's CDR3 is CASSLVETGYGYTF. The CDR3 bases are TGTGCCAGCAGCTTAGTGGAAACAGGGTATGGCTACACCTTC.

The chain employs TRBV20-1 and TRBJ1-2; D is unresolved. Trimming removed 6 bases at V and 0 bases at J, with 11 bases between. Germline V gives CDR1 DFQATT, CDR2 SNEGSKA (reference sequence). The CDR3 is 13 residues long. CDR3 residues: CSADEVANYGYTF. CDR3 DNA sequence: TGCAGTGCGGACGAAGTAGCTAACTATGGCTACACCTTC.

This clonotype has at least ten counts. This chain connects TRBV10-3 to TRBJ2-2, with no clear D. Germline values: CDR1 ENHRY, CDR2 SYGVKD. This CDR3 has 14 amino acids. The V gene lost 3 bases and the J gene lost 2 bases, with 7 bases spanning the gap. CDR3 residues: CAISDQENTGELFF. For the CDR3, the DNA is TGTGCCATCAGTGACCAGGAAAACACCGGGGAGCTGTTTTTT.

In its sample, this clonotype was seen many times. This rearrangement joins TRBV9 to TRBJ1-5; 9 bases fit TRBD1. The CDR3 consists of 15 residues. Germline V lookup: CDR1 SGDLS, CDR2 YYNGEE. V trimming: 2 bases; J trimming: 1 base; junction bases outside the gene matches: 1. As DNA, the CDR3 is TGTGCCAGCAGCGTCGGGACAGGGAGCAATCAGCCCCAGCATTTT. Encoded protein: CASSVGTGSNQPQHF.

This clonotype has just a few counts. The chain uses TRBV2 and TRBJ1-5; no clear D gene. Trimming removed 10 bases at V and 2 bases at J, with 12 bases between. The germline V gene has CDR1 SNHLY and CDR2 FYNNEI. The CDR3 has 13 residues. CDR3 protein: CATAEVRNQPQHF. The CDR3 nucleotides are TGTGCCACCGCGGAGGTCCGCAATCAGCCCCAGCATTTT.

This clonotype was counted a few times. The rearrangement links TRBV12-3 or TRBV12-4 to TRBJ1-3, with TRBD1 identical over 7 bases. Trimming took 6 bases from V and 3 from J; bases not matched to a gene: 5. The CDR3 has 14 residues. The CDR3 DNA is TGTGCCAGCAGCTCCGGGACAGATGGAAACACCATATATTTT. Protein: CASSSGTDGNTIYF.

There are a few counts of this clonotype. V and J are TRBV2 and TRBJ2-7; 8 positions match TRBD1. The CDR3 covers 15 residues. Germline loops: CDR1 SNHLY, CDR2 FYNNEI. The V segment lost 3 bases and the J segment 3 bases; nucleotides outside the gene matches: 7. In DNA, the CDR3 is TGTGCCAGCAGTGATCTGGACAGGGCACTCTACGAGCAGTACTTC. Protein product: CASSDLDRALYEQYF. Looking up the rest from reference TRBV2 and TRBJ2-7 gives the full variable domain: EPEVTQTPSHQVTQMGQEVILRCVPISNHLYFYWYRQILGQKVEFLVSFYNNEISEKSEIFDDQFSVERPDGSNFTLKIRSTKLEDSAMYFCASSDLDRALYEQYFGPGTRLTVT.

This clonotype has just a few counts. For the CDR3, the DNA is TGTGCCAGCAGCTTAGTCCCCCGGGTCTGGCAGTTCTTC. This codes for CASSLVPRVWQFF. The V gene is TRBV7-9, the J gene TRBJ2-1; D gene ambiguous. CDR1 is SEHNR, CDR2 FQNEAQ, per germline (reference sequence). V was trimmed by 1 base and J by 12 bases, leaving 13 bases between them. The CDR3 length is 13 residues.

This clonotype appeared many times. The rearrangement joins TRBV6-1 to TRBJ2-3; 10 nucleotides match TRBD2. V was pared by 5 bases and J by 3 bases, with 5 bases of the junction left unmatched. The CDR3 sequence is 15 residues long. Germline V gives CDR1 MNHNS, CDR2 SASEGT. CDR3 amino acids: CASSSGGALTDTQYF. The CDR3 coding sequence is TGTGCCAGCAGTAGCGGGGGGGCTTTGACAGATACGCAGTATTTT.

Only a few counts were recorded for this clonotype. V is TRBV20-1 and J is TRBJ2-1; TRBD2 matches 14 bases. V was clipped by 3 bases and J by 0 bases; unmatched bases: 4. The CDR3 loop spans 17 amino acids. Germline V gene sequence: CDR1 DFQATT, CDR2 SNEGSKA (reference sequence). This chain's CDR3 is CSASGTSGGHSYNEQFF. CDR3 sequence (DNA): TGCAGTGCTAGTGGGACTAGCGGGGGTCACTCCTACAATGAGCAGTTCTTC.

The gene calls are TRBV2 and TRBJ2-5, with 12 bases that match TRBD2. Germline-derived CDR1 and CDR2 are SNHLY and FYNNEI. CDR3 length equals 16 residues. With 6 bases clipped from V and 2 bases from J, the junction kept 7 bases outside the gene matches. This chain's CDR3 is CASRPKGLAGQETQYF. CDR3 bases: TGTGCCAGCAGACCGAAAGGACTAGCGGGACAAGAGACCCAGTACTTC.

The chain combines TRBV6-1 with TRBJ1-5; 7 bases are a match to TRBD1. The CDR3 contains 15 residues. CDR1 is MNHNS, CDR2 SASEGT, per germline. Trimming removed 7 bases from V and 7 bases from J; junction bases left unmatched: 13. The CDR3 DNA follows: TGTGCCAGCATACCGACAGGGTTGAAATCCCAGCCCCAGCATTTT. Encoded protein: CASIPTGLKSQPQHF.

This clonotype appeared many times. The rearrangement joins TRBV29-1 to TRBJ1-1; 7 bases fit TRBD1. Germline CDR1 and CDR2: SQVTM and ANQGSEA. This CDR3 comprises 13 residues. V shed 7 bases and J 1 base; nucleotides not matched to a gene: 6. CDR3 nucleotide sequence: TGCAGCGCCGGGAAGGGGGCGAACACTGAAGCTTTCTTT. Encoded protein: CSAGKGANTEAFF.

This clonotype was seen at least ten times. The chain uses TRBV28 and TRBJ1-5; a weak D match, TRBD1 (5 bases). The CDR3 contains 14 residues. Looked up from germline, CDR1 is MDHEN and CDR2 is SYDVKM. Trimming took off 4 bases at V and 6 bases at J, with 13 bases between the two ends. The CDR3 DNA sequence: TGTGCCAGCAGTTCCCCGCCCGGGGGTCAGCCCCAGCATTTT. Amino acids: CASSSPPGGQPQHF.

This clonotype occurred many times. The chain uses TRBV3-1 and TRBJ1-1; D perhaps matches TRBD1 (5 bases). Germline CDR1 and CDR2: LGHDT and YNNKEL (reference sequence). CDR3 length: 15 amino acids. Deletions cut 3 bases from V and 4 bases from J, with 15 bases between. The CDR3, as DNA: TGTGCCAGCAGCCACAAAAAGAGGAGGGGCACTGAAGCTTTCTTT. Translation: CASSHKKRRGTEAFF.

V gene TRBV7-6 combines with J gene TRBJ2-3, with TRBD1 matching 7 bases. Germline CDR1 SGHVS, CDR2 FNYEAQ. The V gene end was trimmed by 4 bases and the J gene end by 3 bases; junction bases not matched to a gene: 7. The CDR3 totals 15 residues. CDR3 region: CASSSRGRGTDTQYF. The CDR3 DNA sequence: TGTGCCAGCAGCTCAAGGGGGCGCGGGACAGATACGCAGTATTTT.

This chain uses TRBV10-3 with TRBJ1-2; no definite D call. The germline CDR1 and CDR2 sequences are ENHRY and SYGVKD. The CDR3 totals 13 residues. V gave up 3 bases and J gave up 7 bases, with 12 bases separating them. CDR3 sequence: CAISESEVSGYTF. Written as DNA, the CDR3 is TGTGCCATCAGTGAATCGGAAGTGTCTGGCTACACCTTC.

This clonotype was found a few times. V and J are TRBV29-1 and TRBJ2-7, with D unresolved. The CDR3 sequence is 11 residues long. The V gene's germline CDR1 is SQVTM and CDR2 ANQGSEA. Trimming took 7 bases from V and 4 from J, leaving 11 bases between them. This CDR3 is CSAWVGYEQYV. CDR3 in DNA: TGCAGCGCCTGGGTGGGGTACGAGCAGTACGTC.